Reported below is one T cell receptor beta chain. Per the study methods: Counts of nucleated cells, estimated from reference gene primer amplification, were obtained. Clones were sequenced by immunoSEQ multiplex PCR, and TCRdb holds only the in-frame ones, with some missing. The V and J calls and clone size were taken over from that table, and D and trimming were inferred from the DNA. In the table there are about 180,000 clones, approximately 80% of which are singletons. The sample is drawn from a study of blood T cell repertoires in COVID-19. V shed 4 bases, J shed 4 bases, and the junction held 11 bases outside the gene matches. This CDR3 has 16 residues. Germline V lookup: CDR1 MNHEY, CDR2 SMNVEV (reference sequence).

The clonotype was recovered from a human donor in a cohort sampled during active COVID-19. The chain carries TRBV27 and TRBJ1-1; TRBD1 matches 8 bases. The sequenced material came from peripheral blood. The CDR3 loop reads CASSSPGQGSSTEAFF. DNA of the CDR3: TGTGCCAGCAGTTCCCCCGGACAGGGATCTAGCACTGAAGCTTTCTTT.